Listed here are 12 T cell receptor beta chains from one sample, sequenced in a study of CD8+CD57+ T cells in acquired aplastic anemia. According to the study, genomic DNA was the template for TCR beta VDJ and CDR3 profiling. MiXCR, applied by TCRdb to the reads, yields one record per CDR3 protein. Here the sample spans about 400,000 distinct CDR3 sequences, about two thirds being singletons. The sequencing input was sorted CD4+, CD8+, or CD8+CD57+ T cells (not recorded which) from PBMCs. All receptors come from a human donor in good health, serving as a control.

Many counts were recorded for this clonotype. The chain has TRBV28 and TRBJ1-6; D uncertain. The CDR3 loop spans 15 amino acids. Germline V gives CDR1 MDHEN, CDR2 SYDVKM. Trimming left V 10 bases short and J 0 bases short, with 13 bases between. CDR3: CATIVQNSYNSPLHF. CDR3 coding DNA: TGTGCCACTATTGTCCAAAACTCCTATAATTCACCCCTCCACTTT.

For this clonotype: Given a much more abundant clone one base away, this may be a read error. V is TRBV12-3 or TRBV12-4 and J is TRBJ2-5; D is uncertain. The CDR3 contains 15 residues. The CDR3 loop reads CASSSGQVGQETLYF. The DNA for the CDR3 is TGTGCCAGCAGCTCCGGGCAGGTCGGTCAAGAGACCCTGTACTTC.

Points on this clonotype: The junction shows a germline mismatch at one end, possibly a read error. The rearrangement joins TRBV20-1 to TRBJ2-7; the match to TRBD2 covers 11 bases. Looked up from germline, CDR1 is DFQATT and CDR2 is SNEGSKA (reference sequence). The CDR3 length is 14 residues. The CDR3 nucleotides read TGCAGTGCTAGGCTAGCGGGAGGTTCCTTCGAGCAGTACTTC. It is translated as CSARLAGGSFEQYF.

This clonotype has ten or more counts. The chain has TRBV5-1 and TRBJ1-1, with D possibly matching TRBD1 (6 bases). Germline V gene lookup returns CDR1 SGHRS and CDR2 YFSETQ. V was cut by 2 bases and J by 4 bases, with 18 bases left in between. The CDR3 sequence is 16 residues long. The chain's CDR3 is CASSFGRGRVGTEAFF. CDR3 in DNA: TGCGCCAGCAGCTTCGGACGGGGGCGGGTGGGCACTGAAGCTTTCTTT.

This rearrangement joins TRBV11-2 to TRBJ2-1, with 8 bases matching TRBD1. The CDR3 has 16 residues. The V and J ends lost 5 bases and 0 bases, in that order; junction bases with no gene match: 6. Germline CDR1 and CDR2: SGHAT and FQNNGV. The CDR3 is CASSRDRGLSYNEQFF. In DNA form, the CDR3 reads TGTGCCAGCAGCCGAGACAGGGGCCTCTCCTACAATGAGCAGTTCTTC.

This chain joins TRBV11-2 and TRBJ1-6; the D gene is possibly TRBD1 (5 bases). Deletions cut 5 bases from V and 7 bases from J, with 18 bases between. Germline V gene sequence: CDR1 SGHAT, CDR2 FQNNGV. This CDR3 has 16 residues. The CDR3 reads CASSRTRDSGNSPLHF. CDR3 bases: TGTGCCAGCAGCCGTACCCGAGACAGTGGAAATTCACCCCTCCACTTT.

This clonotype was picked up one time. V usage is TRBV5-5 and J usage is TRBJ2-7; D call uncertain. Germline values: CDR1 SGHKS, CDR2 YYEKEE (reference sequence). The CDR3 spans 14 residues. The V and J ends lost 0 bases and 6 bases respectively, with 13 bases between them. CDR3 protein: CASSLDRNYGEQYF. For the CDR3, the DNA is TGTGCCAGCAGCTTGGATAGAAACTATGGCGAGCAGTACTTC.

This clonotype was recorded at least ten times. In nucleotides, the CDR3 is TGTGCCAGCAGCGGGACAGGGCAGGGGGATGGCTACACCTTC. Translating it yields CASSGTGQGDGYTF. The rearrangement uses TRBV4-2 and TRBJ1-2; TRBD1 aligns across 9 bases. Germline V gene data show CDR1 as LGHNA and CDR2 as YNFKEQ. The CDR3 runs to 14 residues. V lost 5 bases to trimming and J lost 6 bases; unmatched junction nucleotides: 7.

This clonotype was picked up many times. This rearrangement joins TRBV7-8 to TRBJ1-3, with TRBD1 identical over 11 bases. Trimming cost V 0 bases and J 0 bases; bases outside gene matches: 16. The germline V gene has CDR1 SGHVS and CDR2 FQNEAQ. The CDR3 loop spans 22 amino acids. The CDR3 spells CASSLARAGRTGGVGSGNTIYF. In nucleotides, the CDR3 is TGTGCCAGCAGCTTAGCTAGAGCGGGACGGACAGGGGGCGTGGGCTCTGGAAACACCATATATTTT.

The chain is built from TRBV7-7 and TRBJ2-7; a possible D gene is TRBD1 (5 bases). Germline V gene sequence: CDR1 SSHAT, CDR2 FNYEAQ (reference sequence). The CDR3 totals 13 residues. Trimming stripped 4 bases from V and 7 bases from J, with 14 bases between. The CDR3 region has the DNA TGTGCCAGCAGCTCCTCAAGGGGCAGGGAGCAGTACTTC. This gives the protein CASSSSRGREQYF.

This clonotype was seen ten or more times. The chain is built from TRBV20-1 and TRBJ2-5; D gene ambiguous. CDR1 DFQATT and CDR2 SNEGSKA come from the germline V gene (reference sequence). CDR3 size: 13 residues. CDR3 sequence (DNA): TGCAGGGTGGGTAGCAGACGCCAAGAGACCCAGTACTTC. As protein: CRVGSRRQETQYF.

About this clonotype itself: The junction differs from germline at one of its ends, possibly a read error. The genes are TRBV7-3 and TRBJ2-6; possibly TRBD1 for D (5 bases). The CDR3 length is 13 residues. In germline, CDR1 is SGHTA, CDR2 FQGTGA. This CDR3 is CASKLDGADVLTF. In nucleotides, the CDR3 is TGTGCCAGCAAGCTAGATGGGGCCGACGTTCTGACTTTC.